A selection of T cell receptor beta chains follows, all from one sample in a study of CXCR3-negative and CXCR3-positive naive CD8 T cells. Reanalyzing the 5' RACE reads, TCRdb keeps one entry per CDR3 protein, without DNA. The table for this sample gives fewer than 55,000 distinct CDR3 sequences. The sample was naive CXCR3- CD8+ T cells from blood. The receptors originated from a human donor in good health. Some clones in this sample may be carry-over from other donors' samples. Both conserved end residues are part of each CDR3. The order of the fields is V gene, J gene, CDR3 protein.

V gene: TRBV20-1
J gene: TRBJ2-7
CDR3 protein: CSAKGSGSTYEQYF

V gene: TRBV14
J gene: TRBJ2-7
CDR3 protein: CASSQVPYEQYF

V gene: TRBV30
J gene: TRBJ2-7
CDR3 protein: CAWKGGTPYEQYF

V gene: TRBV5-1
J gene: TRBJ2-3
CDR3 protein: CASSLVLGTDTQYF

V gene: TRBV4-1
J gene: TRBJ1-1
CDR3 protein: CASSQVTREGEAFF

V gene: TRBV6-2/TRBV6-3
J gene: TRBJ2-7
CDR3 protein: CASSYGQGFYEQYF

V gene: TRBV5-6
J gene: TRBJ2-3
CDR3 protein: CASSLAARVDTQYF

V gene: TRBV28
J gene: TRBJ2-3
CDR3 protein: CASSFLWTAIDTQYF

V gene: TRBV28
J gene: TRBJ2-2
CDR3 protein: CASSFPYGELFF

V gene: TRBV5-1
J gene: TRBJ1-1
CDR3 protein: CASSLDKYLQGDTEAFF

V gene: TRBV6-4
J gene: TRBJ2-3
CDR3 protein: CASSAGSTDTQYF

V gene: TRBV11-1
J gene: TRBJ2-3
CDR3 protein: CASSLAGATTDTQYF

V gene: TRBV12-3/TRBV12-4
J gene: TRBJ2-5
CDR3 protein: CASSLNRLDQETQYF

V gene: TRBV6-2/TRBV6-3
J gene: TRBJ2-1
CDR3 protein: CASSYLPRLAADNEQFF

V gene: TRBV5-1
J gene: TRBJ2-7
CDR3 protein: CASSLAGTSGEQYF

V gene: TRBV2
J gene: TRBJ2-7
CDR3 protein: CASSATTGLSEQYF

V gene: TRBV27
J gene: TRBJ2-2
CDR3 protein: CASSLLIAAPPTNTGELFF

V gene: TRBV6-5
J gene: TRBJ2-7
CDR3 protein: CASGTGDEQYF

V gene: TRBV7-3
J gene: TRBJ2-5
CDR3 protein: CASSFSGGWQETQYF

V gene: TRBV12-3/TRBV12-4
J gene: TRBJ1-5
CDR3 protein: CASTLGGSQPQHF

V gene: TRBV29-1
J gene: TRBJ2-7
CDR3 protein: CSVEERPYEQYF

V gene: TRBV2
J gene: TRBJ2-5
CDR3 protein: CASTLGPGETQYF

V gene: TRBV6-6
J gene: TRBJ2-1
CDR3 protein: CASTQGSSYNEQFF

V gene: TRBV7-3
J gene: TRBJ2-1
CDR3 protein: CASSLSGRVGNEQFF

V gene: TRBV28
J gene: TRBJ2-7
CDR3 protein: CASSSLFSGRIEQYF

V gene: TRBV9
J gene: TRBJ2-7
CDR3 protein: CASSPSGATSYEQYF

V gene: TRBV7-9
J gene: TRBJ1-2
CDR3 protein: CASSLVQGNYGYTF

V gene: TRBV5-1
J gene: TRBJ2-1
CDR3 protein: CASSPGTGDNEQFF

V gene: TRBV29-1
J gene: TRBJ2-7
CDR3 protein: CSGLDGSYEQYF

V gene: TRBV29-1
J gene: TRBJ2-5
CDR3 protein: CSVEGGRRMEETQYF

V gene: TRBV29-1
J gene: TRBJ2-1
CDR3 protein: CSVDSYLSSYNEQFF

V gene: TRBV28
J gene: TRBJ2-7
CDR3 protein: CASSLRQGGEQYF

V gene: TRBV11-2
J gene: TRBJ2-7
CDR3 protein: CASSDGRGEQYF